Following are 2 T cell receptor beta chains from one sample sequenced in a study of blood T cell repertoires in COVID-19. The assay was immunoSEQ multiplex PCR, and TCRdb's table has in-frame clones only and misses some. This repertoire shows roughly 300,000 clones, about 86% found once; its top ten account for about 1.2%. Sequences were obtained from peripheral blood. The source is a woman aged 45-59 years with acute or convalescent COVID-19.

The rearrangement joins TRBV29-1 to TRBJ1-2; D gene uncertain. Germline CDR1 and CDR2: SQVTM and ANQGSEA. The length of the CDR3 is 13 residues. V gave up 7 bases and J gave up 5 bases, with 17 bases separating them. The CDR3: CSARLEGEYGYTF. The CDR3, as DNA: TGCAGCGCCCGGTTGGAGGGAGAGTATGGCTACACCTTC.

This clone was picked up a small number of times. The genes are TRBV2 and TRBJ2-7; D might be TRBD2 (5 bases). Between the trimmed V and J ends, which lost 0 bases and 6 bases, there was a span of 12 bases. From germline, CDR1 is SNHLY and CDR2 FYNNEI. The CDR3 totals 14 residues. In nucleotides, the CDR3 is TGTGCCAGCAGTGAAGCGCTTGTTCGGGGCGAGCAGTACGTC. Residues: CASSEALVRGEQYV.